This T cell receptor (beta chain) comes out of a study of blood T cell repertoires in COVID-19 (dated by TCRdb to 2020 to 2021). Some background on the complete study: Samples covering the acute and convalescent phases of COVID-19 were provided by collaborators in the United States, Italy and Spain. The prospective study material was composed of cDNA or gDNA derived from T cells, B-cell-depleted T cells, or PBMCs. Subjects who had been exposed to COVID-19, were actively infected with it, or had recovered from it provided the deeply sampled blood TCRbeta repertoires that made up the dataset. The repertoires were released in a freely available public database intended as a resource for research on the immune response to SARS-CoV-2. The samples were drawn from two sources: the first 160 participants of the ongoing ImmuneRACE study, and 1,200 or so subjects contributed by 6 global collaborators. Nearly every sample came with metadata listing a de-identified subject ID, COVID-19 status, age in years and sex. HLA class I and class II types, where available, came from metadata supplied by the sample provider rather than from assay-based typing.

TCRbeta CDR3 regions were amplified from genomic DNA using the immunoSEQ Assay, a bias-controlled multiplex PCR. On the study's bioinformatics: The number of nucleated cells in each sample was estimated from the amplification of reference gene primers within the assay. To quantify the absolute abundance of each unique TCRbeta CDR3 rearrangement, sequence reads were collapsed and filtered. For each sample, productive Simpson clonality was calculated as the square root of Simpson's diversity index across productive rearrangements. TCRdb's version of the immuneACCESS table is confined to in-frame rearrangements and falls short of the full clone set. An unresolved V gene accounts for under half of the shortfall where checked; the remainder is of unknown origin. From that table come the V and J calls and clone size; the DNA was used to work out D and trimming. The sample profile shows nearly 300,000 clones; more than 70% of them were found once. The ten largest clonotypes hold 5.5% to 7% of the sample.

Comment on this clone: Which antigen it targets is not known. Per-base quality was not reported, and no clone a single base away is much larger than it.

CDR1 LGHNA and CDR2 YNFKEQ are derived from the germline V gene. V is pruned by 0 bases and J by 11 bases, leaving 11 bases of the junction without a gene match. The CDR3, cysteine through phenylalanine, is 16 amino acids long. Just CDR3 DNA is preserved here, 48 bases in frame from base 1. Paper-wide results and their limitations: Clinical and demographic metadata were provided uncurated, with the amount varying by source and participant.

A second Seattle source provided samples from volunteer blood donors who had recovered from COVID-19. The collaborating institutions used their own protocols to collect whole blood in K2EDTA tubes. For TCRbeta analysis, collaborators shipped samples as frozen whole blood, isolated PBMCs, or DNA extracted from either of those sample types. The specimen was peripheral blood. The chain is encoded by TRBV4-2 joined to TRBJ1-1, with 11 bases in between that match TRBD1. The sequence derives from a woman aged 25 to 39 who had recovered from COVID-19. The DNA sequence follows: TGTGCCAGCAGCCAAGATCCCAAAGGGACAGGGGGATGGGCTTTCTTT. Its product reads: CASSQDPKGTGGWAFF.